These 3 T cell receptor beta chains were sequenced from one sample in a study of a mutant IDH1 vaccine in newly diagnosed glioma. Sequencing was performed with immunoSEQ multiplex PCR; in TCRdb, only in-frame clones are kept and a portion is missing. Of approximately 54,000 clones detected, roughly 80% appear once; the ten largest clones hold 15% to 25%. Time point here: baseline, week 1 (first vaccination visit). Treatment here: pre-vaccination baseline after standard-of-care therapy. This material consisted of PBMCs, taken from a glioma patient treated with radiotherapy, temozolomide or both. The receptors come from a man younger than 35 with glioma.

The CDR3 DNA sequence: TGTGCCAGCAGCCTCCGACAGGGAGGGGACGAGCAGTACTTC. Its protein product is CASSLRQGGDEQYF. The chain has TRBV5-6 and TRBJ2-7; D tentatively reads TRBD1 or TRBD2 (7 bases each). CDR1 and CDR2 from the germline V gene are SGHDT and YYEEEE. Trimming left V 4 bases short and J 5 bases short, with 16 bases between. This CDR3 comprises 14 residues.

The chain is built from TRBV6-1 and TRBJ2-2; 7 positions agree with TRBD2. The J segment lost 4 bases and the V segment lost 5 bases, leaving 4 bases of the junction unmatched. The germline gives CDR1 MNHNS, CDR2 SASEGT. There are 14 residues in the CDR3. This CDR3 reads CASSIGTTTGELFF. Here the CDR3 DNA reads TGTGCCAGCAGTATCGGGACTACCACCGGGGAGCTGTTTTTT.

The J gene is TRBJ1-5, the V gene TRBV28; tentative D call: TRBD1 (5 bases). V was shortened by 3 bases and J by 2 bases, with 8 bases between the two germline ends. The length of the CDR3 is 14 residues. Per the germline V gene, CDR1 is MDHEN and CDR2 is SYDVKM. CDR3 DNA: TGTGCCAGCAGTTTCCGGGGGGGCAATCAGCCCCAGCATTTT. Translated: CASSFRGGNQPQHF. Filled out from reference TRBV28 and TRBJ1-5, the complete variable domain reads DVKVTQSSRYLVKRTGEKVFLECVQDMDHENMFWYRQDPGLGLRLIYFSYDVKMKEKGDIPEGYSVSREKKERFSLILESASTNQTSMYLCASSFRGGNQPQHFGDGTRLSIL.